This T cell receptor (beta chain) was sequenced in a study of technical replicates of blood from several donors. Trimming took off 4 bases at V and 6 bases at J, with 7 bases between the two ends. CDR1 is SGHRS, CDR2 YFSETQ, per germline. The CDR3 has 11 residues. Generated by immunoSEQ multiplex PCR, the TCRdb table keeps only in-frame clones and is missing some. The repertoire holds approximately 81,000 clones, with 75% to 85% as singletons. This clonotype originated in a human donor in good health. Some clones in this sample may be carry-over from other donors' samples. Sequencing was done on a sample of PBMCs. V is TRBV5-1 and J is TRBJ1-1; no reliable D call. The chain's CDR3 is CASSRGSEAFF. The DNA of the CDR3 is TGCGCCAGCAGCCGGGGATCTGAAGCTTTCTTT.